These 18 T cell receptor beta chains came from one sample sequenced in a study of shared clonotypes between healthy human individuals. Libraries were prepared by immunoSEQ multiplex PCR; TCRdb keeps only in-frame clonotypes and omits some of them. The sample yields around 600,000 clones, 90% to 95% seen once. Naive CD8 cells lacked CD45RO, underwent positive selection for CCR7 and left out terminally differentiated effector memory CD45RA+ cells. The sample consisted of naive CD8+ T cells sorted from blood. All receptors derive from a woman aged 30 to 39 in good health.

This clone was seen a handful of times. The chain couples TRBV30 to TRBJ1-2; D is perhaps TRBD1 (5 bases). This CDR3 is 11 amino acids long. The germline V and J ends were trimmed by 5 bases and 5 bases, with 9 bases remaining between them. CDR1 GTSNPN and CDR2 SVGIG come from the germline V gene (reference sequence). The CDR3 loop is CAWGTAYGYTF. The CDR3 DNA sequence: TGTGCCTGGGGGACTGCTTATGGCTACACCTTC. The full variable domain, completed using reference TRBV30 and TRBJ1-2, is SQTIHQWPATLVQPVGSPLSLECTVEGTSNPNLYWYRQAAGRGLQLLFYSVGIGQISSEVPQNLSASRPQDRQFILSSKKLLLSDSGFYLCAWGTAYGYTFGSGTRLTVV.

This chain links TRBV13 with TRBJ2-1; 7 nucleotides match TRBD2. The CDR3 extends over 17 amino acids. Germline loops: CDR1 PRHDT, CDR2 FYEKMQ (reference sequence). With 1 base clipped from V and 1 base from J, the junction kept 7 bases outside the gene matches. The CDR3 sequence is CASSLDPMRESYNEQFF. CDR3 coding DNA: TGTGCCAGCAGCTTAGACCCTATGCGGGAGTCCTACAATGAGCAGTTCTTC.

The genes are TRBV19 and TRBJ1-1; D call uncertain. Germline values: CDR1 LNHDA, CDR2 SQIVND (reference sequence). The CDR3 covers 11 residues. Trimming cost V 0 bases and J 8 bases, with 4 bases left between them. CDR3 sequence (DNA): TGTGCCAGTAGTATAGAAGGGGAAGCTTTCTTT. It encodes CASSIEGEAFF.

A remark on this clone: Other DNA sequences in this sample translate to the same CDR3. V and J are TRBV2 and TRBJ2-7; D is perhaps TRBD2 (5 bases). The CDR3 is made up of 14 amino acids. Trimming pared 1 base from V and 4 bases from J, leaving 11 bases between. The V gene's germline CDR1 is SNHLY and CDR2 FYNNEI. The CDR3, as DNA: TGTGCCAGCAGTGAAGGTACGGGAACGTACGAGCAGTACTTC. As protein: CASSEGTGTYEQYF. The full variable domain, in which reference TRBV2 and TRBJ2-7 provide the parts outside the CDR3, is EPEVTQTPSHQVTQMGQEVILRCVPISNHLYFYWYRQILGQKVEFLVSFYNNEISEKSEIFDDQFSVERPDGSNFTLKIRSTKLEDSAMYFCASSEGTGTYEQYFGPGTRLTVT.

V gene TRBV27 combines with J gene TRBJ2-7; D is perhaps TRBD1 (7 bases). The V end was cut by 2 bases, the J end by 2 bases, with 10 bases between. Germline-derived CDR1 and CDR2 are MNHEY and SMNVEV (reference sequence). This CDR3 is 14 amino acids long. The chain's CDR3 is CASSLTRGAYEQYF. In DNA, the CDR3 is TGTGCCAGCAGTTTAACCAGGGGGGCCTACGAGCAGTACTTC.

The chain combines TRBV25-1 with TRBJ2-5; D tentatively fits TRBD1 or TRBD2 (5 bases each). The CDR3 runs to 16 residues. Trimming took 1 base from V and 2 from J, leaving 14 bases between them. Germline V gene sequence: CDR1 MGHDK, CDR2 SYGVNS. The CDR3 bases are TGTGCCAGCAGTGAATCTGGGGGAGAGCCGCAAGAGACCCAGTACTTC. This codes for CASSESGGEPQETQYF.

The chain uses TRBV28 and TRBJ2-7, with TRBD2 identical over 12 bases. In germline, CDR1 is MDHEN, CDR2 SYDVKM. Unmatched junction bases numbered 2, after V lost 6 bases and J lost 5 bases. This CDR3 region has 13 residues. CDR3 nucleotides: TGTGCCAGCAGGACTAGCGGGAGTAACGAGCAGTACTTC. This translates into CASRTSGSNEQYF. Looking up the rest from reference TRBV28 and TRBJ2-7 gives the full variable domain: DVKVTQSSRYLVKRTGEKVFLECVQDMDHENMFWYRQDPGLGLRLIYFSYDVKMKEKGDIPEGYSVSREKKERFSLILESASTNQTSMYLCASRTSGSNEQYFGPGTRLTVT.

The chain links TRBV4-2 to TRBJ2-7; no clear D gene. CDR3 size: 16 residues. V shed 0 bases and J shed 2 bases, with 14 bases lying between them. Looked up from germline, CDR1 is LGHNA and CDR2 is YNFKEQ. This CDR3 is CASSQDFGGTTYEQYF. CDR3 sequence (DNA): TGTGCCAGCAGCCAAGATTTTGGCGGCACAACCTACGAGCAGTACTTC.

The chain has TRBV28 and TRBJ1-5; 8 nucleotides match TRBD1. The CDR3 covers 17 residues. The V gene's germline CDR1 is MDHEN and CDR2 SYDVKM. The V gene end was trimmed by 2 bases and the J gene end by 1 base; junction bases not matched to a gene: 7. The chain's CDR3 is CASSLGQGVRSNQPQHF. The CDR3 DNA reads TGTGCCAGCAGTTTAGGACAGGGCGTCAGGAGCAATCAGCCCCAGCATTTT.

CDR3 in DNA: TGTGCCAGCTTCGGGACTAGCGGGACGCAGTATTTT. Amino acids: CASFGTSGTQYF. The V gene is TRBV27, the J gene TRBJ2-3; 12 positions match TRBD2. Trimming took 8 bases from V and 9 from J; bases not matched to a gene: 3. This CDR3 region has 12 residues. Germline loops: CDR1 MNHEY, CDR2 SMNVEV (reference sequence).

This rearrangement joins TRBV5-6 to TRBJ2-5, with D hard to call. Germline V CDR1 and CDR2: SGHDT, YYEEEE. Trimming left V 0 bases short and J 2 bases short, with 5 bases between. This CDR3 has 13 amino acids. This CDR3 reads CASSLVQQETQYF. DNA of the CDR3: TGTGCCAGCAGCTTGGTCCAGCAAGAGACCCAGTACTTC.

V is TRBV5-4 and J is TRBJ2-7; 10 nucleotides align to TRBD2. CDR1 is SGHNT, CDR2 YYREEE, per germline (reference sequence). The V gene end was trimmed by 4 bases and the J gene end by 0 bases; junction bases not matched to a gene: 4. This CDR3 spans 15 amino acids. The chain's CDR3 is CASSLIAGGSYEQYF. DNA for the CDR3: TGTGCCAGCAGCCTCATAGCGGGAGGCTCCTACGAGCAGTACTTC.

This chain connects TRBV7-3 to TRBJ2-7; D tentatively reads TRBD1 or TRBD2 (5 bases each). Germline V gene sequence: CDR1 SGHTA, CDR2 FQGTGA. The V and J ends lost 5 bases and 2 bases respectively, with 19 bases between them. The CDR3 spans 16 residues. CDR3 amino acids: CASSPSDRDGTYEQYF. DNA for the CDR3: TGTGCCAGCAGCCCCTCGGATCGGGACGGGACCTACGAGCAGTACTTC.

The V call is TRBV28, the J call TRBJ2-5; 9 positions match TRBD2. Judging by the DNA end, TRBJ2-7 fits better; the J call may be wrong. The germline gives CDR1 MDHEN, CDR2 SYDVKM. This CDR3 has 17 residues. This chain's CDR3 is CASSLNSWREGLYEQYF. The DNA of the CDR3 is TGTGCCAGCAGTTTAAATTCTTGGCGGGAGGGCCTGTACGAGCAGTACTTC.

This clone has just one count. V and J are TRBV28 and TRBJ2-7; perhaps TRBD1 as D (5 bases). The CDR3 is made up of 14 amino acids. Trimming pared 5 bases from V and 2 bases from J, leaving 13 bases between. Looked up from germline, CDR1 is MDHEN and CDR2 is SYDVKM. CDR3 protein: CASSRVPRAYEQYF. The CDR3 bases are TGTGCCAGCAGTCGGGTACCCAGGGCCTACGAGCAGTACTTC.

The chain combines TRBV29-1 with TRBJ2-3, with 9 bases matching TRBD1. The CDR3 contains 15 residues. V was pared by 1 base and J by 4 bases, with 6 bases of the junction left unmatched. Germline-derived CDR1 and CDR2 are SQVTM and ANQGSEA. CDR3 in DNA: TGCAGCGTTGAAGGGGGGACAGGGTTGTCAGATACGCAGTATTTT. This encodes CSVEGGTGLSDTQYF.

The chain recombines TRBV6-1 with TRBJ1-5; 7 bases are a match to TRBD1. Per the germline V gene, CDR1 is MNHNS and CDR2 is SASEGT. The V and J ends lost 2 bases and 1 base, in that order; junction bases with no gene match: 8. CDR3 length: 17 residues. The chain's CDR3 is CASSEFTGQASNQPQHF. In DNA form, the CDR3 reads TGTGCCAGCAGTGAATTTACAGGACAGGCAAGCAATCAGCCCCAGCATTTT.

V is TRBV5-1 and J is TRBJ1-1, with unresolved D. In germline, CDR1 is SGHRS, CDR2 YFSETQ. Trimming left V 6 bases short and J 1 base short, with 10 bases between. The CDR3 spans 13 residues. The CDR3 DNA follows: TGCGCCAGCACCACCTCGGGGAACACTGAAGCTTTCTTT. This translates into CASTTSGNTEAFF.